The clone carrying this T cell receptor beta chain occurred a few times. Its antigen is still unknown. The data originate from a study of early T cells in non-severe SARS-CoV-2 infection. This CDR3 region has 15 residues. Trimming removed 6 bases from V and 1 base from J; junction bases left unmatched: 3. Researchers attached unique molecular identifiers to individual cDNA molecules. Each CDR3 protein gets one entry after TCRdb re-called the 5' RACE reads with MiXCR. The table shows tens of thousands of distinct CDR3 sequences, with roughly 12% occurring only once. Study outcomes and limitations: VDJdb matching favored anti-spike CD8 responses, missing private and CD4 specificities.

Sequenced material: whole blood, taken at baseline. The chain combines TRBV12-3 or TRBV12-4 with TRBJ2-3; 11 bases agree with TRBD2. This clonotype was sampled from an adult who was a healthcare worker with PCR-confirmed SARS-CoV-2 infection or an uninfected control (not recorded which). The donor label of this sample is uncertain. The CDR3: CASSQTSGGTDTQYF. CDR3 nucleotides: TGTGCCAGCAGCCAGACTAGCGGGGGCACAGATACGCAGTATTTT.